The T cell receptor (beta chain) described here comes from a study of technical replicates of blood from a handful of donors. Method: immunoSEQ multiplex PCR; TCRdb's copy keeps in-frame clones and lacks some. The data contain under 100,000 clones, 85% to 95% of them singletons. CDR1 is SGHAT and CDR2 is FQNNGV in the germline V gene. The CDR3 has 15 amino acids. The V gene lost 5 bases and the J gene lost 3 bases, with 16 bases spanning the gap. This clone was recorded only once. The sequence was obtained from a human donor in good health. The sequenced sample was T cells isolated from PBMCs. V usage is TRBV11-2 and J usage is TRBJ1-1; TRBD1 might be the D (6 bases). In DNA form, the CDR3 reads TGTGCCAGCAGCCTCACCGGGGGGCCCGACACTGAAGCTTTCTTT. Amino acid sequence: CASSLTGGPDTEAFF.